This TCR beta chain came from a study of cytomegalovirus exposure and HLA in healthy donors. Notes on the study in general: Common viral pathogens seemed, in a later analysis, to connect with several of the most significant clusters.

Germline loops: CDR1 SGHTS, CDR2 YDEGEE. This CDR3 has 15 residues. With regard to this clone: What it binds is not known. A read error may produce the germline difference seen at one junction end.

The PCR was carried out with 60 Vbeta primers and 13 Jbeta primers. Only in-frame clones appear in the TCRdb table, and some are missing; sequencing was by immunoSEQ multiplex PCR. The data show roughly 150,000 clones, roughly 84% seen once. Sequencing was carried out using PBMCs. The chain carries TRBV5-8 and TRBJ1-5; D is unclear. The sequence was obtained from a man in his thirties or forties in good health and CMV-seronegative. CDR3 DNA: TGTGCCAGCAGCTTGGAACCGCTGGGCAACCAGCCCCAGCATTTT. Amino acid sequence: CASSLEPLGNQPQHF.